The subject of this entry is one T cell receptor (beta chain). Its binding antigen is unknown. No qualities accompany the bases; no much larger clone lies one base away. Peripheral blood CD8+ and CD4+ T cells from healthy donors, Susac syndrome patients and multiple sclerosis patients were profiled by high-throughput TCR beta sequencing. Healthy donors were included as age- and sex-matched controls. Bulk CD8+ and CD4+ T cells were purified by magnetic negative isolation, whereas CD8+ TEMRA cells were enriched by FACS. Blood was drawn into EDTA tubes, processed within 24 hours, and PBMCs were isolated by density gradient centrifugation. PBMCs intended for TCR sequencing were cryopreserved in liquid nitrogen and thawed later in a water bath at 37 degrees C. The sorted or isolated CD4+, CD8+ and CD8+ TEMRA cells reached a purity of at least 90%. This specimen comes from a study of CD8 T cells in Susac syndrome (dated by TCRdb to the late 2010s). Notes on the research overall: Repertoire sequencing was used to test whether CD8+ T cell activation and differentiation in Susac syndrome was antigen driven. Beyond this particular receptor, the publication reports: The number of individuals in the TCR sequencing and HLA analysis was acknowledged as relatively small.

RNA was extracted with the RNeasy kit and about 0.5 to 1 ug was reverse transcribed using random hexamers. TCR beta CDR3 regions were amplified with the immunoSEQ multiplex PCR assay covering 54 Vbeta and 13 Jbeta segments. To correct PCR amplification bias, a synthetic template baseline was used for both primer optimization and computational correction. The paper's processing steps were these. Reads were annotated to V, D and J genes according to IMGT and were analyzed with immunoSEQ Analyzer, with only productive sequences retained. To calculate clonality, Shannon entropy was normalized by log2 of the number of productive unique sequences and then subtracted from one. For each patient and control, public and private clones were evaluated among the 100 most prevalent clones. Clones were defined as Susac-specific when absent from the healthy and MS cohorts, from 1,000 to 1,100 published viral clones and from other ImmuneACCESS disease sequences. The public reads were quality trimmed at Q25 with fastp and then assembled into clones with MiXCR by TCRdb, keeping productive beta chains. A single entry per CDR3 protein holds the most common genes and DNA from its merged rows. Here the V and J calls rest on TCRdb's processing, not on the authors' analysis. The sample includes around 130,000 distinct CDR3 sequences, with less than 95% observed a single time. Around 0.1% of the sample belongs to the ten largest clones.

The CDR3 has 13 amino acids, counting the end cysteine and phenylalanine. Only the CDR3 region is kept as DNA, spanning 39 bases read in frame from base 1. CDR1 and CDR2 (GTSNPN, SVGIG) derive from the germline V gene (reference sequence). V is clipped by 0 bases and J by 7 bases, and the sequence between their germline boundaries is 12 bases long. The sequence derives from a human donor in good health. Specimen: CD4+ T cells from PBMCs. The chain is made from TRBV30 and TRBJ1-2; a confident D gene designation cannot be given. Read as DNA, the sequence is TGTGCCTGGAGTGTACGAGGGTCGGCTGGCTACACCTTC. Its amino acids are CAWSVRGSAGYTF. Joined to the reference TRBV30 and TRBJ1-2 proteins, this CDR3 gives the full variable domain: SQTIHQWPATLVQPVGSPLSLECTVEGTSNPNLYWYRQAAGRGLQLLFYSVGIGQISSEVPQNLSASRPQDRQFILSSKKLLLSDSGFYLCAWSVRGSAGYTFGSGTRLTVV.